This entry lists 23 T cell receptor beta chains sequenced from one sample in a study of cytomegalovirus exposure and HLA in healthy donors. In the PCR, 60 Vbeta and 13 Jbeta primers were used. Assay used: immunoSEQ multiplex PCR; TCRdb lists only in-frame clones, some missing. The profile shows 130,000 to 150,000 clones, approximately 80% of them singletons. Sample: PBMCs. Every receptor here comes from a male donor in good health and CMV-seropositive.

The V gene is TRBV9, the J gene TRBJ1-2; 7 positions match TRBD1. The trim removed 2 bases at V and 4 bases at J, leaving 8 bases unmatched. Germline lookup yields CDR1 SGDLS and CDR2 YYNGEE. The CDR3 spans 15 residues. The CDR3 DNA is TGTGCCAGCAGCGTCCAGGGGGACCCCCCCTATGGCTACACCTTC. It yields the protein CASSVQGDPPYGYTF.

The V gene is TRBV28, the J gene TRBJ2-7; a possible D gene is TRBD1 (5 bases). This CDR3 has 15 residues. Looked up from germline, CDR1 is MDHEN and CDR2 is SYDVKM. The V end was cut by 1 base, the J end by 2 bases, with 12 bases between. The DNA for the CDR3 is TGTGCCAGCAGTTTATTCAGGGTTGGCACCTACGAGCAGTACTTC. It is translated as CASSLFRVGTYEQYF.

The chain carries TRBV5-4 and TRBJ1-6, with D maybe TRBD1 (6 bases). The germline V gene encodes CDR1 SGHNT and CDR2 YYREEE (reference sequence). V was cut by 4 bases and J by 6 bases, with 17 bases left in between. CDR3 length: 16 amino acids. The CDR3 loop reads CASSAGNRVTNSPLHF. The CDR3 bases are TGTGCCAGCAGCGCAGGTAACAGGGTAACTAATTCACCCCTCCACTTT.

The V call is TRBV2, the J call TRBJ2-7; 8 bases are a match to TRBD1. This CDR3 is 15 amino acids long. Trimming removed 2 bases from V and 5 bases from J; junction bases left unmatched: 8. The germline V gene has CDR1 SNHLY and CDR2 FYNNEI. The CDR3 reads CASSEWVRGPHEQYF. CDR3 coding DNA: TGTGCCAGCAGTGAATGGGTCAGGGGGCCCCACGAGCAGTACTTC.

This clone occurred a few times. The V gene is TRBV28, the J gene TRBJ1-1, with D unclear. The CDR3 contains 13 residues. The germline V gene encodes CDR1 MDHEN and CDR2 SYDVKM. V was shortened by 6 bases and J by 1 base, with 9 bases between the two germline ends. The CDR3 nucleotides read TGTGCCAGCAGCCCCCCACAGAACACTGAAGCTTTCTTT. This gives the protein CASSPPQNTEAFF.

V and J are TRBV14 and TRBJ2-1; 11 positions match TRBD2. With V trimmed by 4 bases and J by 4 bases, 6 bases remained unmatched. The CDR3 length is 16 residues. Germline assignment: CDR1 SGHDN and CDR2 FVKESK. The CDR3 loop reads CASSPSGRPGYNEQFF. The DNA of the CDR3 is TGTGCCAGCAGCCCTAGCGGGAGGCCGGGGTACAATGAGCAGTTCTTC.

This clone was detected a few times. V usage is TRBV7-8 and J usage is TRBJ2-7; maybe TRBD2 (5 bases). CDR3 length equals 15 residues. CDR1 is SGHVS, CDR2 FQNEAQ, per germline. V shed 5 bases and J shed 3 bases, with 17 bases lying between them. The CDR3 nucleotides read TGTGCCAGCAGCCCTTCCGGGAAAGAGGGCTACGAGCAGTACTTC. Translated: CASSPSGKEGYEQYF. Together with reference TRBV7-8 and TRBJ2-7, the CDR3 gives the full variable domain: GAGVSQSPRYKVAKRGQDVALRCDPISGHVSLFWYQQALGQGPEFLTYFQNEAQLDKSGLPSDRFFAERPEGSVSTLKIQRTQQEDSAVYLCASSPSGKEGYEQYFGPGTRLTVT.

The V and J genes are TRBV9 and TRBJ2-5; 8 positions agree with TRBD1. The CDR3 contains 17 residues. From germline, CDR1 is SGDLS and CDR2 YYNGEE. Germline trimming cut 4 bases from V and 5 bases from J; bases unmatched to any gene: 16. CDR3 coding DNA: TGTGCCAGCAGCCCCCGCGGAGCAGGGGGCTTTGGGGAGACCCAGTACTTC. Residues: CASSPRGAGGFGETQYF. The whole variable domain, filled in from reference TRBV9 and TRBJ2-5, reads DSGVTQTPKHLITATGQRVTLRCSPRSGDLSVYWYQQSLDQGLQFLIQYYNGEERAKGNILERFSAQQFPDLHSELNLSSLELGDSALYFCASSPRGAGGFGETQYFGPGTRLLVL.

The chain recombines TRBV14 with TRBJ2-1; unclear D gene. The V end lost 4 bases, the J end lost 3 bases, and 10 bases lay between the germline ends. Germline V lookup: CDR1 SGHDN, CDR2 FVKESK. This CDR3 is built from 14 residues. The CDR3 DNA follows: TGTGCCAGCAGCCCCCTCGGAGACTACAATGAGCAGTTCTTC. It translates to CASSPLGDYNEQFF.

The sample holds a few counts of this clone. This sequence joins TRBV9 and TRBJ1-2; TRBD1 is a possible D gene (6 bases). Germline-derived CDR1 and CDR2 are SGDLS and YYNGEE. The CDR3 totals 15 residues. The ends were cut back, 0 bases at V and 2 bases at J, with 11 bases in the middle. The CDR3 coding sequence is TGTGCCAGCAGCGTAGCCGGGACACCCAACTATGGCTACACCTTC. Protein sequence: CASSVAGTPNYGYTF.

The V gene is TRBV5-4, the J gene TRBJ1-1; 8 nucleotides align to TRBD1. CDR1 is SGHNT, CDR2 YYREEE, per germline (reference sequence). The CDR3 runs to 15 residues. J lost 7 bases, V lost 4 bases, and 12 bases had no gene match. The CDR3, as DNA: TGTGCCAGCAGCAACCCCTCGGACAGGGCGGGTGAAGCTTTCTTT. Translating gives CASSNPSDRAGEAFF.

This clone was seen a few times. This chain connects TRBV5-6 to TRBJ1-1; 8 nucleotides match TRBD1. The CDR3 has 13 amino acids. V was clipped by 2 bases and J by 4 bases; unmatched bases: 1. The germline CDR1 and CDR2 sequences are SGHDT and YYEEEE. CDR3 in amino acids: CASSFGQGTEAFF. CDR3 coding DNA: TGTGCCAGCAGCTTCGGACAGGGCACTGAAGCTTTCTTT.

This clone was counted only a few times. The rearrangement links TRBV6-1 to TRBJ1-3; 7 bases match TRBD1. Germline V gene lookup returns CDR1 MNHNS and CDR2 SASEGT. The trim removed 3 bases at V and 9 bases at J, leaving 8 bases unmatched. The CDR3 extends over 14 amino acids. CDR3 protein: CASSEGTEGSTIYF. CDR3 DNA: TGTGCCAGCAGTGAGGGGACAGAGGGGAGCACCATATATTTT.

This clone has just a few counts. This chain joins TRBV27 and TRBJ1-4; 8 bases agree with TRBD1. Germline-derived CDR1 and CDR2 are MNHEY and SMNVEV (reference sequence). V dropped 7 bases and J dropped 10; count of bases not matched to a gene: 8. This CDR3 comprises 13 residues. The CDR3 DNA is TGTGCCAGCACCGGGACAGGCGGTGGAAAACTGTTTTTT. Translation: CASTGTGGGKLFF.

The gene calls are TRBV27 and TRBJ2-7; 8 bases line up with TRBD1. This CDR3 is 14 amino acids long. Trimming at V came to 6 bases and at J to 2 bases, leaving 6 bases not matched to a gene. Per germline, CDR1 MNHEY and CDR2 SMNVEV (reference sequence). The CDR3 DNA is TGTGCCAGCAGGGTACAGGGGGTCGCCTACGAGCAGTACTTC. It yields the protein CASRVQGVAYEQYF.

This chain connects TRBV7-3 to TRBJ1-1; D is possibly TRBD1 (5 bases). Germline CDR1 is SGHTA and CDR2 is FQGTGA. Trimming took 5 bases from V and 4 from J, leaving 11 bases between them. The CDR3 spans 13 residues. In DNA form, the CDR3 reads TGTGCCAGCAGCCCAGGAGGGACCACTGAAGCTTTCTTT. This encodes CASSPGGTTEAFF.

This sequence joins TRBV6-5 and TRBJ1-4, with TRBD1 as a possible D gene (5 bases). Between the trimmed V and J ends, which lost 0 bases and 9 bases, there was a span of 11 bases. Germline-derived CDR1 and CDR2 are MNHEY and SVGAGI. The CDR3 has 14 residues. CDR3 protein: CASSYSGGPQKLFF. CDR3 bases: TGTGCCAGCAGTTACTCGGGGGGTCCCCAAAAACTGTTTTTT.

V and J are TRBV27 and TRBJ2-7; 7 positions match TRBD1. CDR3 length: 14 amino acids. V dropped 6 bases and J dropped 4; count of bases not matched to a gene: 9. The V gene's germline CDR1 is MNHEY and CDR2 SMNVEV (reference sequence). The CDR3 loop reads CASRLQGRVYEQYF. The DNA of the CDR3 is TGTGCCAGCAGACTACAGGGGCGAGTTTACGAGCAGTACTTC.

The rearrangement uses TRBV6-5 and TRBJ2-3; 7 bases are shared with TRBD2. The CDR3 contains 15 residues. V lost 6 bases and J lost 3; bases outside the gene matches: 9. CDR1 is MNHEY and CDR2 is SVGAGI in the germline V gene. Here the CDR3 DNA reads TGTGCCAGCAGGACGGGAGGATTAGGGACAGATACGCAGTATTTT. Amino acids: CASRTGGLGTDTQYF.

The CDR3 region is CATSRDPGSYNSPLHF. CDR3 bases: TGTGCCACCAGCAGAGATCCGGGCTCCTATAATTCACCCCTCCACTTT. The chain carries TRBV15 and TRBJ1-6; no clear D gene. The CDR3 is 16 amino acids. CDR1 and CDR2 from the germline V gene are LNHNV and YYDKDF (reference sequence). The germline V and J ends were trimmed by 0 bases and 0 bases, with 6 bases remaining between them.

As to this clone: A junction boundary mismatches the germline segment, possibly from a read error. This chain links TRBV6-5 with TRBJ1-5; D unclear. CDR3 length: 16 amino acids. Germline CDR1 reads MNHEY; CDR2 reads SVGAGI. The CDR3 protein is CVSSYAGPSSNQPQHF. The DNA of the CDR3 is TGTGTCAGCAGTTACGCAGGTCCTTCTAGCAATCAGCCCCAGCATTTT.

The V call is TRBV4-2, the J call TRBJ1-4; 7 nucleotides line up with TRBD1. V shed 1 base and J 4 bases; nucleotides not matched to a gene: 9. This CDR3 comprises 17 residues. Germline CDR1 LGHNA, CDR2 YNFKEQ. The CDR3 nucleotides read TGTGCCAGCAGCCAAGCGAAAGGGGGCGCAGGTAATGAAAAACTGTTTTTT. This encodes CASSQAKGGAGNEKLFF.

This chain joins TRBV7-9 and TRBJ2-5; weak D call: TRBD2 (5 bases). The length of the CDR3 is 13 residues. The V gene lost 0 bases and the J gene lost 3 bases, with 5 bases spanning the gap. Germline CDR1 is SEHNR and CDR2 is FQNEAQ (reference sequence). CDR3 sequence (DNA): TGTGCCAGCAGCTTAGCCGGGAAAGAGACCCAGTACTTC. It codes for CASSLAGKETQYF.